This T cell receptor (beta chain) was profiled in a study of T cell responses to AZD1222 COVID-19 vaccine. This CDR3 has 15 residues. Germline CDR1 MNHEY, CDR2 SMNVEV (reference sequence). V lost 6 bases to trimming and J lost 1 base; unmatched junction nucleotides: 8. Generated by immunoSEQ multiplex PCR, the TCRdb table keeps only in-frame clones and is missing some. The sample lists about 110,000 clones; approximately 90% were seen once. The material was peripheral blood, obtained 28 days after the second AZD1222 dose. This receptor was identified in an adult who received the AZD1222 COVID-19 vaccine. The chain carries TRBV27 and TRBJ1-1; 7 bases are shared with TRBD1. This CDR3 reads CASRDMTGRNTEAFF. In DNA, the CDR3 is TGTGCCAGCAGGGATATGACAGGGAGGAACACTGAAGCTTTCTTT.